What follows are 25 T cell receptor beta chains derived from one specimen sequenced in a study of shared clonotypes between healthy human individuals (dated by TCRdb to about 2020). Libraries were constructed by the immunoSEQ multiplex PCR assay. Here the immuneACCESS table is served through TCRdb, limited to in-frame sequences with V and J called. Missing clones are a known gap in these copies; in checked studies unresolved V genes cover under half, and the rest lacks a known reason. This sample has 2 million to 2.5 million clones in its table, and roughly 95% of those were observed once. The ten most abundant clones make up around 0.13% of the sample. Source material: naive CD4+ T cells sorted from blood. The cell subset or site label on this specimen signifies: CD45RA+ positively selected. The receptors originated from a man aged 18-30 years in good health.

V usage is TRBV30 and J usage is TRBJ2-1; D not certain. The CDR3 covers 12 residues. CDR1 and CDR2 from the germline V gene are GTSNPN and SVGIG (reference sequence). The germline V and J ends were trimmed by 1 base and 5 bases, with 6 bases remaining between them. CDR3 sequence: CAWSGSHNEQFF. The CDR3 DNA follows: TGTGCCTGGAGTGGCAGCCACAATGAGCAGTTCTTC.

This chain uses TRBV6-1 with TRBJ2-7, with 7 positions matching TRBD1. Trimming took 0 bases from V and 3 from J; bases not matched to a gene: 8. Looked up from germline, CDR1 is MNHNS and CDR2 is SASEGT. The CDR3 contains 16 residues. The CDR3 sequence: CASSEALDRVIYEQYF. CDR3 nucleotide sequence: TGTGCCAGCAGTGAAGCGCTTGACAGGGTAATCTACGAGCAGTACTTC.

The chain joins TRBV19 to TRBJ1-5; D gene uncertain. The V and J ends lost 3 bases and 5 bases respectively, with 11 bases between them. Germline CDR1 reads LNHDA; CDR2 reads SQIVND (reference sequence). This CDR3 is built from 14 residues. The CDR3 DNA reads as TGTGCCAGTAGTATGCGTCTAAAGGATCAGCCCCAGCATTTT. Protein product: CASSMRLKDQPQHF.

As concerns this clone: At one boundary the junction diverges from the germline segment, which might be a read error. J is TRBJ1-2 and V is TRBV29-1; unclear D gene. Germline V lookup: CDR1 SQVTM, CDR2 ANQGSEA. This CDR3 has 13 amino acids. The CDR3, as DNA: TGCAGCGTTGAGGGTGTCATTGTAGGAGGCTACTCCTTC. Its protein is CSVEGVIVGGYSF.

The chain couples TRBV27 to TRBJ2-1, with D tentatively TRBD2 (5 bases). V was pared by 3 bases and J by 3 bases, with 9 bases between. The CDR3 consists of 14 residues. CDR1 is MNHEY, CDR2 SMNVEV, per germline (reference sequence). CDR3 residues: CASSFLRDYNEQFF. The DNA of the CDR3 is TGTGCCAGCAGTTTTCTCCGGGACTACAATGAGCAGTTCTTC.

This clone was observed a single time. Written as DNA, the CDR3 is TGTGCCAGCAGCAAACTGCCATCTCTCTCCTACGAGCAGTACTTC. It specifies CASSKLPSLSYEQYF. The V gene is TRBV21-1, the J gene TRBJ2-7. TRBV21-1 is described as a pseudogene. The length of the CDR3 is 15 residues.

The chain couples TRBV6-1 to TRBJ2-7; D might be TRBD2 (5 bases). This CDR3 contains 13 residues. Germline CDR1 is MNHNS and CDR2 is SASEGT. The CDR3 coding sequence is TGTGCCAGCAGTGAAGGCGGGTTAGTTTCCCCATCGGTC. It yields the protein CASSEGGLVSPSV.

The rearrangement uses TRBV29-1 and TRBJ2-4; D remains ambiguous. Germline V gives CDR1 SQVTM, CDR2 ANQGSEA. V was clipped by 5 bases and J by 1 base, with 12 bases between them. The CDR3 sequence is 14 residues long. Here the CDR3 reads CSVRSRVAKNIQYF. The CDR3 DNA reads as TGCAGCGTTAGGTCACGCGTCGCCAAAAACATTCAGTACTTC. Together with reference TRBV29-1 and TRBJ2-4, the CDR3 gives the full variable domain: SAVISQKPSRDICQRGTSLTIQCQVDSQVTMMFWYRQQPGQSLTLIATANQGSEATYESGFVIDKFPISRPNLTFSTLTVSNMSPEDSSIYLCSVRSRVAKNIQYFGAGTRLSVL.

This CDR3 is CATKTGGYTDTQYF. CDR3 DNA: TGTGCCACGAAGACCGGCGGGTACACAGATACGCAGTATTTT. The gene calls are TRBV6-5 and TRBJ2-3, with a tentative D call TRBD2 (5 bases). Per the germline V gene, CDR1 is MNHEY and CDR2 is SVGAGI. The ends were cut back, 10 bases at V and 2 bases at J, with 16 bases in the middle. This CDR3 region has 14 residues.

This chain links TRBV27 with TRBJ1-6; perhaps TRBD1 as D (6 bases). Germline V gene data show CDR1 as MNHEY and CDR2 as SMNVEV (reference sequence). The V gene lost 3 bases and the J gene lost 0 bases, with 15 bases spanning the gap. This CDR3 contains 18 residues. In nucleotides, the CDR3 is TGTGCCAGCAGTTTTTTCGTAAGGGGGAGCTCCTATAATTCACCCCTCCACTTT. Its translation is CASSFFVRGSSYNSPLHF.

V and J are TRBV30 and TRBJ2-1; 12 nucleotides align to TRBD2. Germline CDR1 reads GTSNPN; CDR2 reads SVGIG (reference sequence). There are 18 residues in the CDR3. The V gene end was trimmed by 0 bases and the J gene end by 2 bases; junction bases not matched to a gene: 8. The CDR3 bases are TGTGCCTGGAGTGTACTTGGGCTAGCGGGGGGGCCCTACAATGAGCAGTTCTTC. It encodes CAWSVLGLAGGPYNEQFF. The full variable domain, its missing parts supplied by reference TRBV30 and TRBJ2-1, is SQTIHQWPATLVQPVGSPLSLECTVEGTSNPNLYWYRQAAGRGLQLLFYSVGIGQISSEVPQNLSASRPQDRQFILSSKKLLLSDSGFYLCAWSVLGLAGGPYNEQFFGPGTRLTVL.

Of note for this clone: The same CDR3 is also encoded by other DNA sequences in this sample. This chain connects TRBV30 to TRBJ2-3; D gene unclear. CDR3 length: 11 amino acids. Germline V CDR1 and CDR2: GTSNPN, SVGIG (reference sequence). The V gene lost 2 bases and the J gene lost 3 bases, with 3 bases spanning the gap. This CDR3 is CAWSSTDTQYF. The CDR3 nucleotides are TGTGCCTGGAGTAGTACAGATACGCAGTATTTT.

V is TRBV4-3 and J is TRBJ2-3; 13 bases line up with TRBD2. V lost 3 bases to trimming and J lost 3 bases; unmatched junction nucleotides: 3. This CDR3 spans 16 amino acids. Germline V gene data show CDR1 as LGHNA and CDR2 as YSLEER. As DNA, the CDR3 is TGCGCCAGCAGCCACGGACTAGCGGGAGCAACAGATACGCAGTATTTT. Its protein product is CASSHGLAGATDTQYF.

The J gene is TRBJ2-7, the V gene TRBV15; 10 nucleotides line up with TRBD2. Losses at the gene ends were 1 base for V and 3 bases for J; bases not matched to a gene: 3. Germline V CDR1 and CDR2: LNHNV, YYDKDF (reference sequence). There are 15 residues in the CDR3. CDR3: CATSRASGGFYEQYF. Here the CDR3 DNA reads TGTGCCACCAGCAGAGCTAGCGGGGGATTCTACGAGCAGTACTTC.

The V gene is TRBV4-3, the J gene TRBJ1-1; possible D gene TRBD1, 6 bases. Germline lookup yields CDR1 LGHNA and CDR2 YSLEER. This CDR3 is 15 amino acids long. V was cut by 3 bases and J by 4 bases, with 15 bases left in between. The CDR3 coding sequence is TGCGCCAGCAGCCACGACCGTACAGGGAGCACTGAAGCTTTCTTT. Amino acids: CASSHDRTGSTEAFF.

As concerns this clone: Other DNA sequences from this sample encode an identical CDR3 as well. The chain couples TRBV5-4 to TRBJ2-5; 10 bases align to TRBD2. The germline gives CDR1 SGHNT, CDR2 YYREEE (reference sequence). V dropped 0 bases and J dropped 1; count of bases not matched to a gene: 0. This CDR3 is 15 amino acids long. The CDR3 DNA follows: TGTGCCAGCAGCTTGGTAGCGGGGGGCCAAGAGACCCAGTACTTC. It is translated as CASSLVAGGQETQYF.

The chain recombines TRBV10-1 with TRBJ2-7; D might be TRBD2 (6 bases). This CDR3 is 10 amino acids long. CDR1 is WNHNN and CDR2 is SYGVQD in the germline V gene (reference sequence). V was shortened by 11 bases and J by 6 bases, with 11 bases between the two germline ends. CDR3 DNA: TGCGCCCTTGGGGGGTGCGAGCAGTACTTC. Encoded protein: CALGGCEQYF.

V and J are TRBV5-1 and TRBJ1-5; D is unclear. The CDR3 has 14 residues. V was cut by 0 bases and J by 11 bases, with 15 bases left in between. Germline assignment: CDR1 SGHRS and CDR2 YFSETQ. The CDR3 region is CASSLEGPFGTQHF. CDR3 coding DNA: TGCGCCAGCAGCTTGGAGGGTCCTTTCGGGACCCAGCATTTT.

In this sample, this clone turned up a few times. V gene TRBV6-1 combines with J gene TRBJ1-2; 7 bases match TRBD1. Per the germline V gene, CDR1 is MNHNS and CDR2 is SASEGT. J lost 13 bases, V lost 4 bases, and 6 bases had no gene match. The CDR3 loop spans 11 amino acids. CDR3 loop: CASSGGQSSTF. The CDR3 coding sequence is TGTGCCAGCAGTGGGGGACAGAGCTCCACCTTC.

This clone was seen only once. The chain employs TRBV4-3 and TRBJ2-7, with a possible D match to TRBD1 (5 bases). CDR1 and CDR2 from the germline V gene are LGHNA and YSLEER. The germline V and J ends were trimmed by 0 bases and 3 bases, with 12 bases remaining between them. The CDR3 has 15 amino acids. CDR3 sequence (DNA): TGCGCCAGCAGCCAAGAACTGGGGCCCAACTACGAGCAGTACTTC. This gives the protein CASSQELGPNYEQYF.

The rearrangement joins TRBV4-2 to TRBJ2-3; D is perhaps TRBD2 (6 bases). V lost 1 base to trimming and J lost 1 base, with 9 bases between them. The CDR3 spans 15 residues. Looked up from germline, CDR1 is LGHNA and CDR2 is YNFKEQ. The CDR3 DNA sequence: TGTGCCAGCAGCCAAGTGGGGGGAGGCACAGATACGCAGTATTTT. Residues: CASSQVGGGTDTQYF.

The chain combines TRBV7-2 with TRBJ2-7; 8 nucleotides line up with TRBD2. CDR1 is SGHTA, CDR2 FQGNSA, per germline. V lost 1 base, J lost 2 bases, and 7 bases stayed unmatched. This CDR3 contains 16 residues. Here the CDR3 DNA reads TGTGCCAGCAGCTTAGTTACAAGCGGGAGAGCCTACGAGCAGTACTTC. Translated, it gives CASSLVTSGRAYEQYF.

This sequence joins TRBV14 and TRBJ1-3; the D gene is possibly TRBD1 (5 bases). This CDR3 has 20 amino acids. With 0 bases removed from V and 4 bases from J, the gap between germline ends came to 25 bases. CDR1 SGHDN and CDR2 FVKESK come from the germline V gene. CDR3 in DNA: TGTGCCAGCAGCCAAGACGGGTTTGGGACTGCAGAACGGAGGGGAAACACCATATATTTT. Protein sequence: CASSQDGFGTAERRGNTIYF.

In DNA, the CDR3 is TGTGCCTGGAGTCTGGGCACTTACTACGAGCAGTACTTC. Translating gives CAWSLGTYYEQYF. The chain carries TRBV30 and TRBJ2-5; no firm D call. The last part of the DNA fits TRBJ2-7 better; the J call may be wrong. The CDR3 has 13 residues. Germline-derived CDR1 and CDR2 are GTSNPN and SVGIG (reference sequence).

This clone appeared a single time. The chain couples TRBV27 to TRBJ1-3; possibly TRBD1 for D (6 bases). The V gene lost 5 bases and the J gene lost 4 bases, with 15 bases spanning the gap. The CDR3 runs to 15 residues. The germline CDR1 and CDR2 sequences are MNHEY and SMNVEV (reference sequence). CDR3 bases: TGTGCCAGCAGTCCCTTGGACAGTCTCGGAAACACCATATATTTT. This gives the protein CASSPLDSLGNTIYF.